The clone carrying this T cell receptor (beta chain) was picked up a small number of times. Its antigen is unknown. CDR3 length: 13 amino acids. V shed 1 base and J shed 6 bases, with 12 bases lying between them. Germline V gives CDR1 SQVTM, CDR2 ANQGSEA. The data are from a study of CD8+ T cells in alopecia areata. Study outcomes and limitations: Sequence data from scalp samples additionally include resident alphabeta T cells of normal skin.

Extracted RNA was reverse transcribed into cDNA, the sequencing template. The method was immunoSEQ multiplex PCR; TCRdb's version includes in-frame clones alone and lacks a portion of them. The table shows about 150,000 clones, with about three fifths occurring only once. The chain carries TRBV29-1 and TRBJ1-1, with a possible D match to TRBD1 (6 bases). This TCR was recovered from a human donor in good health. Sequencing input: CD8+ T cells sorted from blood. The CDR3 loop reads CSVEAPGGPEAFF. The CDR3 DNA follows: TGCAGCGTTGAAGCCCCCGGGGGCCCTGAAGCTTTCTTT.